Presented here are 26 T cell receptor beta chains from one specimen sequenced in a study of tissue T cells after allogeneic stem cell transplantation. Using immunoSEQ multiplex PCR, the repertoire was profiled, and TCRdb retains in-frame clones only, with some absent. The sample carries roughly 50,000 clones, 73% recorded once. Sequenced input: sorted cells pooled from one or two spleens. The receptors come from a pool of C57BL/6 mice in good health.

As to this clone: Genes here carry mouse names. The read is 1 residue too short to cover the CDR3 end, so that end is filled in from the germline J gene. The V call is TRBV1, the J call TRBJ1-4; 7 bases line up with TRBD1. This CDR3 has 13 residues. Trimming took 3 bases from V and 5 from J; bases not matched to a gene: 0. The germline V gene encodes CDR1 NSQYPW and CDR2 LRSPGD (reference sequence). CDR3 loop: CTCSAGQNERLFF. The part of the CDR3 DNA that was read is TGCACCTGCAGTGCGGGACAGAACGAAAGATTATTT.

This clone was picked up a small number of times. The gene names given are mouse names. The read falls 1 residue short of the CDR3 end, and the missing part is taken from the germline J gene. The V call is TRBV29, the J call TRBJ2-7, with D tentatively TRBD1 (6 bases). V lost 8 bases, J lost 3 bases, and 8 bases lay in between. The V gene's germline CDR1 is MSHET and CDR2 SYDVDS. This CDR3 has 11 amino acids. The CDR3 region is CASQGSYEQYF. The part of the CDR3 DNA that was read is TGTGCTAGCCAGGGGAGCTATGAACAGTAC.

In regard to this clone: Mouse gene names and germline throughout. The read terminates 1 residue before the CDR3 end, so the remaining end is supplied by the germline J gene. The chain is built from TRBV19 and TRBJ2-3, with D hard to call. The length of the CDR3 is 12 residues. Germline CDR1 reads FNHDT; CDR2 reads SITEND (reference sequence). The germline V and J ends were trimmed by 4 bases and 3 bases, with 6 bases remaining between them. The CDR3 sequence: CASSRVAETLYF. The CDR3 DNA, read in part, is TGTGCCAGCAGTCGGGTGGCAGAAACGCTGTAT.

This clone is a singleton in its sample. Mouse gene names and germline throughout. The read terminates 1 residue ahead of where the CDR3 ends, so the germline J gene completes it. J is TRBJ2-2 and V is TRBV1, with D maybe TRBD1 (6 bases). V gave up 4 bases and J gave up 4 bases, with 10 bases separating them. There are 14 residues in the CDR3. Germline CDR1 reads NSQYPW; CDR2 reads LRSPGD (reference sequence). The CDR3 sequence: CTCSGGGGTGQLYF. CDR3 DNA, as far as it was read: TGCACCTGCAGTGGGGGAGGGGGCACCGGGCAGCTCTAC.

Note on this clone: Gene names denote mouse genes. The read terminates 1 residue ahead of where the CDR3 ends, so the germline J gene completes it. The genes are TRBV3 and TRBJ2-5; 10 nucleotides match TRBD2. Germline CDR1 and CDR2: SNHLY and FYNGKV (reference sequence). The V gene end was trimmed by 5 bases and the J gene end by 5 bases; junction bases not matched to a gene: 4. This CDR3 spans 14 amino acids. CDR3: CASSPRLGGDTQYF. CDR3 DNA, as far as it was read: TGTGCCAGCAGCCCTCGACTGGGGGGAGACACCCAGTAC.

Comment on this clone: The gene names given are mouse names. CDR3 DNA (partial): TGTGCCAGCAGCCAAGAGGGACAGACAGAAGTCTTC. Translation: CASSQEGQTEVF. The entire CDR3 reads CASSQEGQTEVFF. This chain connects TRBV2 to TRBJ1-1; 7 nucleotides align to TRBD1. With the read ending 1 residue before the CDR3 end, the germline J gene is used to fill in that end. Trimming took 0 bases from V and 5 from J; bases not matched to a gene: 0. Germline V gives CDR1 LGHNA, CDR2 YSYQKL. The CDR3 spans 13 residues.

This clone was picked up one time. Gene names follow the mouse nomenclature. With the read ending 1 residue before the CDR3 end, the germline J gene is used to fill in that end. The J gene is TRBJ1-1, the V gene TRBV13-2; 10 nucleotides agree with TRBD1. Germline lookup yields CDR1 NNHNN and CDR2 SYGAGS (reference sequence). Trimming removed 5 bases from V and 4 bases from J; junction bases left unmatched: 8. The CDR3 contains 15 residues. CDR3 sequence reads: CASGPDRGQITEVFF. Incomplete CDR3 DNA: TGTGCCAGCGGCCCTGACAGGGGGCAGATCACAGAAGTCTTC.

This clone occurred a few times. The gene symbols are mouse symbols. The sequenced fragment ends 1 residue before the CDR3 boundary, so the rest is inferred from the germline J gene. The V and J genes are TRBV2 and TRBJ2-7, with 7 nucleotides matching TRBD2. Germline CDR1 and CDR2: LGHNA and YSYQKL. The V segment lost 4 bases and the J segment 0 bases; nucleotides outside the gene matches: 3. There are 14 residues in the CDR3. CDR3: CASSRWGSSYEQYF. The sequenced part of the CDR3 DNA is TGTGCCAGCAGCCGCTGGGGGAGCTCCTATGAACAGTAC.

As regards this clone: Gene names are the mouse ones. CDR3 DNA, as far as it was read: TGTGCCAGCGGACCGGGACAAAATACGCTCTAT. As protein: CASGPGQNTLY. The whole CDR3 protein is CASGPGQNTLYF. V gene TRBV13-2 combines with J gene TRBJ1-3, with D possibly TRBD1 on 6 matching bases. From the germline J gene comes the end of the CDR3, since the read stops 1 residue before it. Deletions cut 5 bases from V and 6 bases from J, with 9 bases between. This CDR3 has 12 residues. CDR1 and CDR2 (germline): NNHNN, SYGAGS (reference sequence).

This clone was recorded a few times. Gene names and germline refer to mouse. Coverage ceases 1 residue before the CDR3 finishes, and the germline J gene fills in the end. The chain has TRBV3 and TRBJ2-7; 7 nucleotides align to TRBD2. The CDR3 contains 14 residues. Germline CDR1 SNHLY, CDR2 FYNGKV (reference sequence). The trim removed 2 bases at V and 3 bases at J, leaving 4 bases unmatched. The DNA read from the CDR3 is TGTGCCAGCAGCTTACGGGTGGGGGGCTATGAACAGTAC. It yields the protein CASSLRVGGYEQY. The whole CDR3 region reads CASSLRVGGYEQYF.

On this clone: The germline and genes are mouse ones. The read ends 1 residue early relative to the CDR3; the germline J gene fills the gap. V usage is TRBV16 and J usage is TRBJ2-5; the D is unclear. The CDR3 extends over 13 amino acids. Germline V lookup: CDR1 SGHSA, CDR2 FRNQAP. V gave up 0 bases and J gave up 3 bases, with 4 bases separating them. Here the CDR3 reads CASSLESQDTQYF. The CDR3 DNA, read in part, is TGTGCAAGCAGCTTAGAAAGTCAAGACACCCAGTAC. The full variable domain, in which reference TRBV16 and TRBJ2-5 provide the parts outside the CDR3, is NAGVIQTPRHKVTGKGQEATLWCEPISGHSAVFWYRQTIVQGLEFLTYFRNQAPIDDSGMPKERFSAQMPNQSHSTLKIQSTQPQDSAVYLCASSLESQDTQYFGPGTRLLVL.

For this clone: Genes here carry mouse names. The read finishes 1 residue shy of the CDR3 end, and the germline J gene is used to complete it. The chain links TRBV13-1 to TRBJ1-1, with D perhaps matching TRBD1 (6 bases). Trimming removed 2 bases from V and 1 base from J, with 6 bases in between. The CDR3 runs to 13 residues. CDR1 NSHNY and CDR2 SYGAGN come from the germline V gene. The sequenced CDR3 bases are TGTGCCAGCAGTGAGGGGGCGAACACAGAAGTCTTC. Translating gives CASSEGANTEVF. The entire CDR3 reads CASSEGANTEVFF.

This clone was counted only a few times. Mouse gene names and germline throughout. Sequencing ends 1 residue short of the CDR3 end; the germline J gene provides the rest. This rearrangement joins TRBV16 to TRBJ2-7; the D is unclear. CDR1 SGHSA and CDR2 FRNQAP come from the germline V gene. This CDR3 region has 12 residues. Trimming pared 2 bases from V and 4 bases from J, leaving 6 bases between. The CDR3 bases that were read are TGTGCAAGCAGCTTACCCTGGTATGAACAGTAC. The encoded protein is CASSLPWYEQY. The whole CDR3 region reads CASSLPWYEQYF.

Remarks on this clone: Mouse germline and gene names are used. Here the CDR3 reads CASSGLGSYAEQFF. The DNA read from the CDR3 is TGTGCCAGCAGTGGACTGGGATCCTATGCTGAGCAGTTC. The V call is TRBV13-1, the J call TRBJ2-1; 7 positions match TRBD2. With the read ending 1 residue before the CDR3 end, the germline J gene is used to fill in that end. Germline V gene lookup returns CDR1 NSHNY and CDR2 SYGAGN. V lost 3 bases and J lost 3; bases outside the gene matches: 3. The CDR3 is 14 residues long.

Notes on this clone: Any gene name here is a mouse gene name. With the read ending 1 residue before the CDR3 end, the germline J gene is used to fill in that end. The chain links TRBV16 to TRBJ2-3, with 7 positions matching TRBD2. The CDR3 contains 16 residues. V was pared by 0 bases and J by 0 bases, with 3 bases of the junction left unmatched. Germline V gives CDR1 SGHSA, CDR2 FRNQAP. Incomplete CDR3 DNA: TGTGCAAGCAGCTTAGAGGGGGGGACTAGTGCAGAAACGCTGTAT. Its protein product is CASSLEGGTSAETLY. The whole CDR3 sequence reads CASSLEGGTSAETLYF.

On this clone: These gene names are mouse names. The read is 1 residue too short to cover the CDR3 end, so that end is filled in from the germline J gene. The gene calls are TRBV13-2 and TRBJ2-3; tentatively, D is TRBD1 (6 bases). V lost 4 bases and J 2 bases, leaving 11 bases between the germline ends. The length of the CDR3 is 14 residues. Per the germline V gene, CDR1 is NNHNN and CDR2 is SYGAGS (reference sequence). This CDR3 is CASGTRDTAETLYF. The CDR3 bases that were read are TGTGCCAGCGGTACCCGGGACACTGCAGAAACGCTGTAT.

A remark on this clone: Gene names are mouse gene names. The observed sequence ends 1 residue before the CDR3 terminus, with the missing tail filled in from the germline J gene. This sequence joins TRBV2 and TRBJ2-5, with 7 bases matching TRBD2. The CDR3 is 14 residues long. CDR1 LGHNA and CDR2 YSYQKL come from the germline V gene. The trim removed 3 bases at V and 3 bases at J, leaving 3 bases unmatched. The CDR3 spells CASSHQLGQDTQYF. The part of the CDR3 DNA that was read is TGTGCCAGCAGCCACCAACTGGGGCAAGACACCCAGTAC.

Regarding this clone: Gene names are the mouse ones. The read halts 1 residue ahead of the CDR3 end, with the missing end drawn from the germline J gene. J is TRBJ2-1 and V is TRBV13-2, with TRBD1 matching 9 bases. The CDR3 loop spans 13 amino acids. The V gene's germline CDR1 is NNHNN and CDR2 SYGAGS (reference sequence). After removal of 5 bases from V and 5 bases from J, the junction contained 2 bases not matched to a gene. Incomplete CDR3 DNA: TGTGCCAGCGGCCGGGACAGGGATGCTGAGCAGTTC. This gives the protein CASGRDRDAEQF. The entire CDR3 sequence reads CASGRDRDAEQFF.

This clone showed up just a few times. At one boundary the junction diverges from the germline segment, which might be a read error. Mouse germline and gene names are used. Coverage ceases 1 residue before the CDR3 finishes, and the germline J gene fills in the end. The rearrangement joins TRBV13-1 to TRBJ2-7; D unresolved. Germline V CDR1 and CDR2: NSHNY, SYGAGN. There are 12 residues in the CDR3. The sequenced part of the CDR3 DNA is TGTGCCAGCAGTGATTTGGTGTATGGACAGTAC. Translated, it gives CASSDLVYGQY. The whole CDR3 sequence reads CASSDLVYGQYF.

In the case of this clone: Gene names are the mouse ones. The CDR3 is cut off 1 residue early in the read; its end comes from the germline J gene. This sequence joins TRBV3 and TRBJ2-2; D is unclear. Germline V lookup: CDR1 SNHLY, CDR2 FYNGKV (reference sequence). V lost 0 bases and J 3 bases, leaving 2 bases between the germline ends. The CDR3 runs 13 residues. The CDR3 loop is CASSLADTGQLYF. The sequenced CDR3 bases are TGTGCCAGCAGCTTAGCGGACACCGGGCAGCTCTAC.

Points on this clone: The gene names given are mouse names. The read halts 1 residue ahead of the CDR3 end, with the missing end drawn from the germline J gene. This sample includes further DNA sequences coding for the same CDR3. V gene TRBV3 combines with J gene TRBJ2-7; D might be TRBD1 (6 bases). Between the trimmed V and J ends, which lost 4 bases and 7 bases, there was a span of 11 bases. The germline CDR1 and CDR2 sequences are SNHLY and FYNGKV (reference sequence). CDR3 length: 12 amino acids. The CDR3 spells CASSSTGNEQYF. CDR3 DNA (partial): TGTGCCAGCAGCTCTACAGGGAACGAACAGTAC.

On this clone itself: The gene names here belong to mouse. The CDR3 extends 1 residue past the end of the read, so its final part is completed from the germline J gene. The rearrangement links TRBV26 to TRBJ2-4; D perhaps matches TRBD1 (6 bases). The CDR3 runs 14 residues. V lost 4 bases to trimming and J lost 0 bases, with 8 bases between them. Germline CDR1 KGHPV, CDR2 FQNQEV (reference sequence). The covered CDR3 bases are TGTGCCAGCAGTCCCAGGGGTAGTCAAAACACCTTGTAC. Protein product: CASSPRGSQNTLY. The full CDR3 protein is CASSPRGSQNTLYF.

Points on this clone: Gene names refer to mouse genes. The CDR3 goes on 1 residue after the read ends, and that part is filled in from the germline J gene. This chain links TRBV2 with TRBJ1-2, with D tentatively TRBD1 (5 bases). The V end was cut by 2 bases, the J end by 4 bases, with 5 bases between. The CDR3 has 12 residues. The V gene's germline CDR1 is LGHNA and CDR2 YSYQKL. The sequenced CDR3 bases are TGTGCCAGCAGCCAACAGGGCTCCGACTACACC. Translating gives CASSQQGSDYT. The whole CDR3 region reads CASSQQGSDYTF.

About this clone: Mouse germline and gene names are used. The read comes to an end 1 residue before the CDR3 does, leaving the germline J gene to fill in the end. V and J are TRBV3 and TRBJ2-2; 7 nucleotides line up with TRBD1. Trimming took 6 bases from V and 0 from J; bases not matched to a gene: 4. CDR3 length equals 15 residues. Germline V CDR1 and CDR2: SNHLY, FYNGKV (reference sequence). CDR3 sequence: CASSPGQPNTGQLYF. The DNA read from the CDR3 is TGTGCCAGCAGTCCGGGACAGCCAAACACCGGGCAGCTCTAC. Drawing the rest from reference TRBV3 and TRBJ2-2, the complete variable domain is GPKVLQIPSHQIIDMGQMVTLNCDPVSNHLYFYWYKQILGQQMEFLVNFYNGKVMEKSKLFKDQFSVERPDGSYFTLKIQPTALEDSAVYFCASSPGQPNTGQLYFGEGSKLTVL.

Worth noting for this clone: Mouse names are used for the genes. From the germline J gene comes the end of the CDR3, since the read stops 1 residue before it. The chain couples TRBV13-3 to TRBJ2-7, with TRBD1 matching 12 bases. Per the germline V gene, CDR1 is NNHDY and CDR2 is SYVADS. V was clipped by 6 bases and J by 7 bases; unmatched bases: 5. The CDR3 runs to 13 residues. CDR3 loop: CASTRDRGREQYF. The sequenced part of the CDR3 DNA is TGTGCCAGCACTCGGGACAGGGGGCGGGAACAGTAC.

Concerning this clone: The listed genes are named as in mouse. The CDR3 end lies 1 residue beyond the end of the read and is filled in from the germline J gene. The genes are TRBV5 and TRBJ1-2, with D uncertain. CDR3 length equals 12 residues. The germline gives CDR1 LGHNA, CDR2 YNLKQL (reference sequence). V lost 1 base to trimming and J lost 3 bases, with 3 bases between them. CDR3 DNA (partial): TGTGCCAGCAGCCAAGGGGACTCCGACTACACC. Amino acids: CASSQGDSDYT. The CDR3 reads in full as CASSQGDSDYTF.